This T cell receptor beta chain emerged from a study of cytomegalovirus exposure and HLA in healthy donors. PCR was performed using 60 Vbeta and 13 Jbeta primers. The table came from immunoSEQ multiplex PCR; TCRdb's copy has only in-frame clones and leaves some out. The table lists tens of thousands of clones, around four fifths of them singletons. V lost 6 bases, J lost 5 bases, and 13 bases lay in between. CDR3 length: 13 amino acids. Germline CDR1 SGHTA, CDR2 FQGNSA. Sequences were obtained from PBMCs. The chain carries TRBV7-2 and TRBJ2-5, with a weak D call TRBD2 (7 bases). This receptor was identified in a woman in her late teens or twenties in good health and CMV-seropositive. The CDR3 DNA follows: TGTGCCAGCAGGACCGGGGGGCAGGAGACCCAGTACTTC. This encodes CASRTGGQETQYF. Complete variable domain (other parts from reference TRBV7-2 and TRBJ2-5): GAGVSQSPSNKVTEKGKDVELRCDPISGHTALYWYRQSLGQGLEFLIYFQGNSAPDKSGLPSDRFSAERTGGSVSTLTIQRTQQEDSAVYLCASRTGGQETQYFGPGTRLLVL.